A few counts support the clone carrying this T cell receptor beta chain. Antigen: not known. Isolated PBMCs totaled at least 6 million in each sample. Every sample gave at least 6 micrograms of total RNA when it was extracted. This sample was taken from a study of blood T cells in healthy people across ages. Points from the study as a whole: Greater diversity and more naive CD4+ cells were seen in long-lived donors than in aged donors.

This CDR3 spans 23 amino acids. Trimming cost V 2 bases and J 2 bases, with 36 bases left between them. The V gene's germline CDR1 is MGHRA and CDR2 YSYEKL. A J-beta primer mix and a sample-barcoded 5' primer were used in a second PCR of roughly 7 to 12 cycles. Every cDNA molecule bore a tag from a template-switch adaptor containing 12 random nucleotides. TCRdb ran MiXCR on the 5' RACE reads and lists one entry per CDR3 protein. The sample consists of about 1.1 million distinct CDR3 sequences, more than 30% of them appearing once. The chain has TRBV4-1 and TRBJ2-5, with a weak D call TRBD1 (6 bases). The sequenced material came from blood. This TCR was sampled from a man aged 18 to 35 in good health. CDR3 residues: CASSQIPRTGTKANPCLQETQYF. Written as DNA, the CDR3 is TGCGCCAGCAGCCAAATCCCCCGAACCGGGACAAAAGCCAACCCATGTCTACAAGAGACCCAGTACTTC.